Below are 7 T cell receptor beta chains sequenced from a single sample in a study of blood T cell repertoires in COVID-19. TCRdb's copy holds only in-frame clones and misses some; the assay was immunoSEQ multiplex PCR. The table has 90,000 to 150,000 clones, roughly 80% seen once. Specimen: peripheral blood. Receptor source: a man aged 65 to 79 with acute or convalescent COVID-19.

This clone was observed a few times. This rearrangement joins TRBV5-1 to TRBJ1-5; TRBD1 agrees at 7 bases. The CDR3 loop spans 15 amino acids. V shed 4 bases, J shed 2 bases, and the junction held 6 bases outside the gene matches. Germline loops: CDR1 SGHRS, CDR2 YFSETQ. The chain's CDR3 is CASSPGDRGNQPQHF. The DNA of the CDR3 is TGCGCCAGCAGCCCAGGAGACAGGGGCAATCAGCCCCAGCATTTT.

As to this clone: The junction does not match germline at one end; this may be a read error. The J gene is TRBJ2-7, the V gene TRBV6-2 or TRBV6-3; D is possibly TRBD2 (5 bases). The length of the CDR3 is 19 residues. In germline, CDR1 is MNHEY, CDR2 SVGEGT. The DNA for the CDR3 is TGTGCCAGCAGTTACTCGGCGAGAGGGCGGACTGACATTCCTTCCTGGGGTGTCTTC. Amino acid sequence: CASSYSARGRTDIPSWGVF.

This clone was observed once. The genes are TRBV12-3 or TRBV12-4 and TRBJ1-1, with TRBD1 as a possible D gene (6 bases). Deletions cut 6 bases from V and 5 bases from J, with 13 bases between. This CDR3 is 13 amino acids long. In DNA, the CDR3 is TGTGCCAGCAGCACAGGGTTACGGACTGAAGCTTTCTTT. Protein product: CASSTGLRTEAFF.

This rearrangement joins TRBV5-4 to TRBJ2-6, with D tentatively TRBD1 (5 bases). The CDR3 is made up of 16 amino acids. The V end lost 2 bases, the J end lost 2 bases, and 11 bases lay between the germline ends. Germline values: CDR1 SGHNT, CDR2 YYREEE (reference sequence). Here the CDR3 reads CASSLDSAAGANVLTF. DNA of the CDR3: TGTGCCAGCAGCTTAGACAGTGCCGCTGGGGCCAACGTCCTGACTTTC. Combining the CDR3 with reference TRBV5-4 and TRBJ2-6 gives the whole variable domain ETGVTQSPTHLIKTRGQQVTLRCSSQSGHNTVSWYQQALGQGPQFIFQYYREEENGRGNFPPRFSGLQFPNYSSELNVNALELDDSALYLCASSLDSAAGANVLTFGAGSRLTVL.

The chain employs TRBV5-1 and TRBJ2-3; tentative D call: TRBD2 (7 bases). V shed 4 bases and J shed 7 bases, with 22 bases lying between them. The V gene's germline CDR1 is SGHRS and CDR2 YFSETQ. The CDR3 has 16 amino acids. In DNA, the CDR3 is TGCGCCAGCAGCCCCACGGCGGGGGCGAGAGGGAATACGCAGTATTTT. Protein sequence: CASSPTAGARGNTQYF.

There are a few counts of this clone. This sequence joins TRBV7-9 and TRBJ1-1, with unresolved D. V was clipped by 5 bases and J by 8 bases, with 15 bases between them. Germline V gene lookup returns CDR1 SEHNR and CDR2 FQNEAQ (reference sequence). The CDR3 has 13 residues. The CDR3 spells CASSTQGGAEAFF. The CDR3 region has the DNA TGTGCCAGCAGCACCCAAGGAGGCGCGGAAGCTTTCTTT.

The chain uses TRBV7-9 and TRBJ1-1, with 7 bases fitting TRBD1. This CDR3 is 14 amino acids long. Germline lookup yields CDR1 SEHNR and CDR2 FQNEAQ (reference sequence). V lost 5 bases, J lost 5 bases, and 8 bases stayed unmatched. CDR3 sequence: CASSLQGKLTEAFF. The CDR3 coding sequence is TGTGCCAGCAGCCTACAGGGGAAACTAACTGAAGCTTTCTTT.